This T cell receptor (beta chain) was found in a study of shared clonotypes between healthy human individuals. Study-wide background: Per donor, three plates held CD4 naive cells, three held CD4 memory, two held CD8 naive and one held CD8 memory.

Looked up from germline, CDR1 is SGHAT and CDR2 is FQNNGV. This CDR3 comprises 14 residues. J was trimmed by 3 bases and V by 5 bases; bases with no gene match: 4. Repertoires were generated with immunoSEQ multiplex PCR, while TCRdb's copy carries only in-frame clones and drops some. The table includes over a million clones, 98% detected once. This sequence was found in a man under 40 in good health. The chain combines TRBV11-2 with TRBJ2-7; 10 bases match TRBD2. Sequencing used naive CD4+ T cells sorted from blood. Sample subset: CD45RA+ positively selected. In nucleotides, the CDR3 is TGTGCCAGCAGCCCAGCGGGAGGGCTCTACGAGCAGTACTTC. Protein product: CASSPAGGLYEQYF.